The 30 T cell receptor beta chains presented below share a single source sample, sequenced in a study of cytomegalovirus exposure and HLA in healthy donors. PCR amplification relied on 60 Vbeta primers (plus 13 Jbeta primers). Method: immunoSEQ multiplex PCR; TCRdb's copy keeps in-frame clones and lacks some. The sample lists 150,000 to 200,000 clones, 82% seen once, with 0.95% to 1% in the top ten. The sequencing sample was made of PBMCs. Receptors were obtained from a girl aged 2 to 9 in good health and CMV-seropositive.

This clone came up once. The chain employs TRBV9 and TRBJ2-2; tentatively, D is TRBD2 (6 bases). The CDR3 runs 13 residues. Germline CDR1 SGDLS, CDR2 YYNGEE. The V gene lost 4 bases and the J gene lost 7 bases, with 11 bases spanning the gap. The CDR3 bases are TGTGCCAGCAGCCCGTCCGGGGGCGGGGAGCTGTTTTTT. Translation gives CASSPSGGGELFF.

The J gene is TRBJ1-5, the V gene TRBV23-1; D remains unclear. TRBV23-1 is known as an ORF, though its function is uncertain. V lost 4 bases, J lost 0 bases, and 13 bases lay in between. The CDR3 consists of 16 residues. CDR3 DNA sequence: TGCGCCAGCAGTCCCCCGAGAGGGTATAGCAATCAGCCCCAGCATTTT. It is translated as CASSPPRGYSNQPQHF.

This clone came up a few times. The chain carries TRBV25-1 and TRBJ2-5, with TRBD2 matching 7 bases. V lost 2 bases to trimming and J lost 4 bases; unmatched junction nucleotides: 4. The CDR3 consists of 14 residues. Germline loops: CDR1 MGHDK, CDR2 SYGVNS. The DNA for the CDR3 is TGTGCCAGCAGTGAAGTAGGGACTATAGAGACCCAGTACTTC. Residues: CASSEVGTIETQYF.

Only one count was recorded for this clone. The chain recombines TRBV6-5 with TRBJ2-1; 9 bases line up with TRBD2. V trimming: 3 bases; J trimming: 9 bases; junction bases outside the gene matches: 9. The germline V gene encodes CDR1 MNHEY and CDR2 SVGAGI. This CDR3 has 15 amino acids. In DNA, the CDR3 is TGTGCCAGCAGTTATTTTTTAGCGGGAGTCGGTGAGCAGTTCTTC. It specifies CASSYFLAGVGEQFF.

The J gene is TRBJ2-7, the V gene TRBV21-1; the table's D call, TRBD1, was not checked against the DNA. TRBV21-1 is annotated as a pseudogene. The CDR3 totals 13 residues. CDR3 nucleotide sequence: TGTGCCAGCAGCTCTCCGACAGATTACGAGCAGTACTTC. Translating it yields CASSSPTDYEQYF.

This chain uses TRBV7-8 with TRBJ1-2; perhaps TRBD1 as D (5 bases). Germline CDR1 SGHVS, CDR2 FQNEAQ. Trimming shortened V by 2 bases and J by 2 bases, and 12 bases separated the two germline ends. The CDR3 covers 15 residues. CDR3 region: CASSLRGRGNYGYTF. In DNA, the CDR3 is TGTGCCAGCAGCTTAAGAGGGCGGGGGAACTATGGCTACACCTTC.

This clone was counted a few times. This sequence joins TRBV4-1 and TRBJ1-4, with a tentative D call TRBD1 (5 bases). Germline CDR1 and CDR2: MGHRA and YSYEKL. This CDR3 has 15 residues. V lost 1 base to trimming and J lost 6 bases, with 12 bases between them. This chain's CDR3 is CASSQVRGSHEKLFF. CDR3 sequence (DNA): TGCGCCAGCAGCCAAGTGCGGGGGAGCCATGAAAAACTGTTTTTT.

The chain links TRBV5-4 to TRBJ1-3; 10 bases agree with TRBD1. This CDR3 is built from 16 residues. Germline trimming cut 9 bases from V and 4 bases from J; bases unmatched to any gene: 13. CDR1 SGHNT and CDR2 YYREEE come from the germline V gene (reference sequence). The CDR3 spells CATKPTTGGVGNTIYF. As DNA, the CDR3 is TGTGCCACCAAACCCACGACAGGGGGCGTCGGAAACACCATATATTTT.

The V gene is TRBV2, the J gene TRBJ1-5; tentatively, D is TRBD1 (6 bases). Germline V gene sequence: CDR1 SNHLY, CDR2 FYNNEI. The germline V and J ends were trimmed by 5 bases and 2 bases, with 16 bases remaining between them. The CDR3 totals 16 residues. The CDR3 sequence: CASSITGSLGNQPQHF. Here the CDR3 DNA reads TGTGCCAGCAGTATCACAGGGTCTTTGGGCAATCAGCCCCAGCATTTT.

The V gene is TRBV6-1, the J gene TRBJ2-7; weak D call: TRBD1 (7 bases). CDR3 length: 13 amino acids. Germline V gene data show CDR1 as MNHNS and CDR2 as SASEGT. V was cut by 3 bases and J by 6 bases, with 12 bases left in between. The CDR3, as DNA: TGTGCCAGCAGTGACAGGGGGGTACCCGAGCAGTACTTC. Amino acids: CASSDRGVPEQYF.

Comments on this clone: The junction shows a germline mismatch at one end, possibly a read error. CDR3 in amino acids: CASSLEVRVTPAF. CDR3 DNA sequence: TGTGCCAGCAGCTTAGAGGTGAGGGTAACCCCTGCCTTC. This chain uses TRBV11-2 with TRBJ2-7, with TRBD2 as a possible D gene (5 bases). This CDR3 comprises 13 residues. CDR1 and CDR2 (germline): SGHAT, FQNNGV.

V usage is TRBV6-1 and J usage is TRBJ2-1; tentative D call: TRBD1 (6 bases). V lost 4 bases to trimming and J lost 5 bases, with 15 bases between them. The V gene's germline CDR1 is MNHNS and CDR2 SASEGT. This CDR3 is built from 15 residues. The CDR3 region is CASSVLQGSHNEQFF. The CDR3 bases are TGTGCCAGCAGTGTCCTACAGGGATCTCACAATGAGCAGTTCTTC.

The V gene is TRBV5-1, the J gene TRBJ2-3; 8 bases map to TRBD1. The CDR3 sequence is 15 residues long. Per germline, CDR1 SGHRS and CDR2 YFSETQ. V was clipped by 5 bases and J by 0 bases; unmatched bases: 5. This chain's CDR3 is CASRFGTGSTDTQYF. In nucleotides, the CDR3 is TGCGCCAGCAGGTTCGGGACAGGCAGCACAGATACGCAGTATTTT. Supplemented by reference TRBV5-1 and TRBJ2-3, the full variable domain reads KAGVTQTPRYLIKTRGQQVTLSCSPISGHRSVSWYQQTPGQGLQFLFEYFSETQRNKGNFPGRFSGRQFSNSRSEMNVSTLELGDSALYLCASRFGTGSTDTQYFGPGTRLTVL.

J is TRBJ2-1 and V is TRBV10-1; TRBD2 might be the D (6 bases). Germline V gene sequence: CDR1 WNHNN, CDR2 SYGVQD (reference sequence). The CDR3 contains 14 residues. Trimming cost V 3 bases and J 10 bases, with 16 bases left between them. As DNA, the CDR3 is TGCGCCAGCAGTGAAGGCGGGATTAGGGGAGAGCAGTTCTTC. Protein sequence: CASSEGGIRGEQFF.

V is TRBV27 and J is TRBJ2-3, with TRBD2 matching over 10 bases. The CDR3 spans 17 residues. From germline, CDR1 is MNHEY and CDR2 SMNVEV (reference sequence). V lost 7 bases and J lost 0; bases outside the gene matches: 10. CDR3 loop: CASTLLGAGGSTDTQYF. The DNA for the CDR3 is TGTGCCAGCACCCTTTTAGGAGCGGGAGGGAGCACAGATACGCAGTATTTT.

This clone turned up a few times. The rearrangement uses TRBV10-1 and TRBJ1-4; TRBD1 matches at 12 bases. J gave up 8 bases and V 10 bases, and 14 bases lay outside the gene matches. There are 16 residues in the CDR3. Germline V CDR1 and CDR2: WNHNN, SYGVQD (reference sequence). The CDR3, as DNA: TGCGCCATAAACCGGGACAGGGGGCTTGTTGAGGAAAAACTGTTTTTT. It yields the protein CAINRDRGLVEEKLFF.

V usage is TRBV5-5 and J usage is TRBJ1-5, with TRBD1 identical over 7 bases. This CDR3 is built from 15 residues. Germline trimming cut 4 bases from V and 5 bases from J; bases unmatched to any gene: 9. Per germline, CDR1 SGHKS and CDR2 YYEKEE (reference sequence). This CDR3 reads CASSPLIGGYQPQHF. The CDR3 DNA is TGTGCCAGCAGCCCCCTGATAGGGGGCTATCAGCCCCAGCATTTT.

The chain recombines TRBV30 with TRBJ1-4; the match to TRBD1 covers 11 bases. This CDR3 is built from 14 residues. Germline CDR1 is GTSNPN and CDR2 is SVGIG (reference sequence). J lost 8 bases, V lost 3 bases, and 5 bases had no gene match. CDR3 in amino acids: CAWSAGQGAEKLFF. For the CDR3, the DNA is TGTGCCTGGAGCGCCGGACAGGGGGCCGAAAAACTGTTTTTT.

The chain is built from TRBV5-1 and TRBJ2-1; TRBD2 agrees at 11 bases. Germline CDR1 is SGHRS and CDR2 is YFSETQ. The CDR3 runs 16 residues. V lost 1 base and J lost 4; bases outside the gene matches: 4. CDR3 in amino acids: CASSLSPSGRYNEQFF. In nucleotides, the CDR3 is TGCGCCAGCAGCTTGTCGCCTAGCGGGAGGTACAATGAGCAGTTCTTC. Variable domain in full (rest from reference TRBV5-1 and TRBJ2-1): KAGVTQTPRYLIKTRGQQVTLSCSPISGHRSVSWYQQTPGQGLQFLFEYFSETQRNKGNFPGRFSGRQFSNSRSEMNVSTLELGDSALYLCASSLSPSGRYNEQFFGPGTRLTVL.

The gene calls are TRBV11-2 and TRBJ2-1, with D possibly matching TRBD2 (6 bases). CDR1 and CDR2 (germline): SGHAT, FQNNGV. The CDR3 consists of 16 residues. V shed 4 bases and J shed 5 bases, with 18 bases lying between them. The CDR3 loop is CASSSVGRGNNNEQFF. CDR3 coding DNA: TGTGCCAGCAGCTCCGTCGGCCGCGGGAATAACAATGAGCAGTTCTTC.

J is TRBJ1-2 and V is TRBV18, with D hard to call. Deletions cut 0 bases from V and 4 bases from J, with 15 bases between. The CDR3 extends over 16 amino acids. Per the germline V gene, CDR1 is KGHSH and CDR2 is LQKENI. The CDR3 DNA sequence: TGTGCCAGCTCACCACCTTACGGGGTTGGTGGCTATGGCTACACCTTC. Its protein product is CASSPPYGVGGYGYTF.

V and J are TRBV7-8 and TRBJ2-5; D perhaps matches TRBD2 (5 bases). From germline, CDR1 is SGHVS and CDR2 FQNEAQ. This CDR3 region has 18 residues. V lost 5 bases, J lost 2 bases, and 24 bases lay in between. For the CDR3, the DNA is TGTGCCAGCAGCCCCGTAACGGGGTGGGAGAGGGTTCAAGAGACCCAGTACTTC. This translates into CASSPVTGWERVQETQYF.

This rearrangement joins TRBV28 to TRBJ2-3; D might be TRBD2 (7 bases). In germline, CDR1 is MDHEN, CDR2 SYDVKM. This CDR3 comprises 14 residues. The V gene lost 6 bases and the J gene lost 4 bases, with 14 bases spanning the gap. CDR3 DNA: TGTGCCAGCAGGAGGGGGGGGGTCGCAGATACGCAGTATTTT. It specifies CASRRGGVADTQYF. Supplemented by reference TRBV28 and TRBJ2-3, the full variable domain reads DVKVTQSSRYLVKRTGEKVFLECVQDMDHENMFWYRQDPGLGLRLIYFSYDVKMKEKGDIPEGYSVSREKKERFSLILESASTNQTSMYLCASRRGGVADTQYFGPGTRLTVL.

The chain carries TRBV30 and TRBJ2-3; D gene ambiguous. Trimming cost V 3 bases and J 6 bases, with 13 bases left between them. The CDR3 runs 13 residues. CDR1 is GTSNPN, CDR2 SVGIG, per germline (reference sequence). The CDR3 sequence is CAWRTPPGDTQYF. Written as DNA, the CDR3 is TGTGCCTGGAGGACTCCTCCCGGGGATACGCAGTATTTT.

This clone appeared once. The CDR3 nucleotides are TGCGCCAGCAGTGAGTATGAAGGAGGGGATCAGCCCCAGCATTTT. Translated: CASSEYEGGDQPQHF. V gene TRBV10-2 combines with J gene TRBJ1-5; TRBD1 is a possible D gene (5 bases). CDR1 WSHSY and CDR2 SAAADI come from the germline V gene. The V and J ends lost 1 base and 5 bases respectively, with 12 bases between them. The CDR3 spans 15 residues.

The chain employs TRBV30 and TRBJ2-2; D perhaps matches TRBD1 (5 bases). Germline V lookup: CDR1 GTSNPN, CDR2 SVGIG (reference sequence). V was cut by 3 bases and J by 6 bases, with 17 bases left in between. The CDR3 runs 15 residues. This CDR3 is CAWRGQGAKAGELFF. The CDR3 bases are TGTGCCTGGAGGGGGCAGGGCGCCAAGGCCGGGGAGCTGTTTTTT.

The chain carries TRBV4-2 and TRBJ1-1; 8 bases align to TRBD1. The J segment lost 5 bases and the V segment lost 4 bases, leaving 6 bases of the junction unmatched. This CDR3 contains 14 residues. Per germline, CDR1 LGHNA and CDR2 YNFKEQ. The CDR3 coding sequence is TGTGCCAGCAGCCGACAGGGACAGGCAACTGAAGCTTTCTTT. Translating gives CASSRQGQATEAFF.

The rearrangement joins TRBV6-1 to TRBJ2-7, with 7 bases matching TRBD2. Losses at the gene ends were 8 bases for V and 6 bases for J; bases not matched to a gene: 10. Germline V gives CDR1 MNHNS, CDR2 SASEGT. The CDR3 extends over 13 amino acids. The CDR3 nucleotides read TGTGCCAGCTCCGTGAGACTAGCTATCGAGCAGTACTTC. Protein sequence: CASSVRLAIEQYF.

The rearrangement joins TRBV5-4 to TRBJ2-5; possible D gene TRBD2, 7 bases. This CDR3 has 14 amino acids. The germline V and J ends were trimmed by 4 bases and 5 bases, with 15 bases remaining between them. Germline V CDR1 and CDR2: SGHNT, YYREEE (reference sequence). The CDR3 nucleotides are TGTGCCAGCAGCAGAACGGGGGGCAGGGAGACCCAGTACTTC. This gives the protein CASSRTGGRETQYF. Together with reference TRBV5-4 and TRBJ2-5, the CDR3 gives the full variable domain: ETGVTQSPTHLIKTRGQQVTLRCSSQSGHNTVSWYQQALGQGPQFIFQYYREEENGRGNFPPRFSGLQFPNYSSELNVNALELDDSALYLCASSRTGGRETQYFGPGTRLLVL.

The rearrangement joins TRBV5-1 to TRBJ1-2, with D perhaps TRBD1 (6 bases). The CDR3 has 14 residues. V gave up 4 bases and J gave up 4 bases, with 14 bases separating them. Looked up from germline, CDR1 is SGHRS and CDR2 is YFSETQ. The CDR3 DNA reads TGCGCCAGCAGCCTCGAGGTCAGGGGCTATGGCTACACCTTC. It specifies CASSLEVRGYGYTF.